This is a list of T cell receptor beta chains from one sample in a study of vaccination effects on CD4 cells after COVID-19. Some clones are missing from TCRdb's copy, which holds only in-frame ones; the method was immunoSEQ multiplex PCR. This table has tens of thousands of clones, 65% to 85% appearing once. Their antigens remain unidentified. The input for sequencing was CD4+ T cells from PBMCs cultured with HCoV-OC43 spike peptides, taken before COVID-19 vaccination. The receptors derive from a human donor who received a COVID-19 vaccine. Each CDR3 is given with its conserved first and last residue. The D gene is left open where the match is weak. Expanded clones get a size class; other rows say once, few or many, or leave the size out.

clone_size: -
d_call: -
v_call: TRBV12-5
j_call: TRBJ2-3
cdr3_aa: CASGLRALDTQYF
cdr3_nt: TGTGCTAGTGGTTTACGGGCACTAGATACGCAGTATTTT

clone_size: -
d_call: TRBD2
v_call: TRBV7-9
j_call: TRBJ2-2
cdr3_aa: CASSLTSGGTGELFF
cdr3_nt: TGTGCCAGCAGCTTAACTAGCGGGGGCACCGGGGAGCTGTTTTTT

clone_size: -
d_call: -
v_call: TRBV7-2
j_call: TRBJ2-3
cdr3_aa: CASSLDLNTDTQYF
cdr3_nt: TGTGCCAGCAGCTTAGACCTGAACACAGATACGCAGTATTTT

clone_size: -
d_call: -
v_call: TRBV27
j_call: TRBJ1-5
cdr3_aa: CASSHGRRGSYQPQHF
cdr3_nt: TGTGCCAGCAGCCATGGGCGGCGGGGTTCTTATCAGCCCCAGCATTTT

clone_size: -
d_call: -
v_call: TRBV6-5
j_call: TRBJ1-2
cdr3_aa: CASSYGRGLSYGYTF
cdr3_nt: TGTGCCAGCAGTTATGGGCGGGGGCTGAGCTATGGCTACACCTTC

clone_size: -
d_call: -
v_call: TRBV18
j_call: TRBJ1-1
cdr3_aa: CASSRDTENTEAFF
cdr3_nt: TGTGCCAGCTCTCGAGACACCGAGAACACTGAAGCTTTCTTT

clone_size: -
d_call: -
v_call: TRBV6-6
j_call: TRBJ1-2
cdr3_aa: CASSYWGGGYTF
cdr3_nt: TGTGCCAGCAGTTACTGGGGGGGAGGCTACACCTTC

clone_size: -
d_call: -
v_call: TRBV18
j_call: TRBJ2-2
cdr3_aa: CASSRDRPNTGELFF
cdr3_nt: TGTGCCAGCTCGCGGGACCGTCCGAACACCGGGGAGCTGTTTTTT

clone_size: once
d_call: TRBD1
v_call: TRBV6-5
j_call: TRBJ1-2
cdr3_aa: CATRQGREFIAF
cdr3_nt: TGTGCCACCCGACAGGGGAGGGAGTTTATTGCCTTC

clone_size: -
d_call: -
v_call: TRBV7-2
j_call: TRBJ1-1
cdr3_aa: CASSTRTRGAEAFF
cdr3_nt: TGTGCCAGCAGCACACGAACCCGAGGGGCTGAAGCTTTCTTT

clone_size: -
d_call: -
v_call: TRBV7-9
j_call: TRBJ2-1
cdr3_aa: CASSLVWSGDNEQFF
cdr3_nt: TGTGCCAGCAGCTTAGTTTGGTCCGGGGACAATGAGCAGTTCTTC

clone_size: -
d_call: TRBD2
v_call: TRBV30
j_call: TRBJ2-2
cdr3_aa: CAWKAGLNTGELFF
cdr3_nt: TGTGCCTGGAAAGCGGGGTTGAACACCGGGGAGCTGTTTTTT

clone_size: -
d_call: TRBD1
v_call: TRBV5-1
j_call: TRBJ1-5
cdr3_aa: CASSVTGFQPQHF
cdr3_nt: TGCGCCAGCAGCGTGACAGGGTTTCAGCCCCAGCATTTT

clone_size: -
d_call: -
v_call: TRBV2
j_call: TRBJ1-5
cdr3_aa: CASSTPGQPQHF
cdr3_nt: TGTGCCAGCAGTACTCCTGGTCAGCCCCAGCATTTT

clone_size: -
d_call: -
v_call: TRBV5-1
j_call: TRBJ1-2
cdr3_aa: CASSAQSIQGISYGYTF
cdr3_nt: TGCGCCAGCAGCGCACAATCGATTCAAGGGATCAGCTATGGCTACACCTTC

clone_size: -
d_call: TRBD2
v_call: TRBV30
j_call: TRBJ2-2
cdr3_aa: CAWSVLRTSGGAVTGELFF
cdr3_nt: TGTGCCTGGAGTGTACTTCGGACTAGCGGGGGGGCCGTAACCGGGGAGCTGTTTTTT

clone_size: -
d_call: -
v_call: TRBV18
j_call: TRBJ2-5
cdr3_aa: CASSGWTGQETQYF
cdr3_nt: TGTGCCAGCTCCGGATGGACTGGCCAAGAGACCCAGTACTTC

clone_size: -
d_call: -
v_call: TRBV5-1
j_call: TRBJ1-1
cdr3_aa: CASSSVKLGGVFGAFF
cdr3_nt: TGCGCCAGCAGCTCGGTTAAATTGGGGGGAGTCTTCGGAGCTTTCTTT

clone_size: -
d_call: TRBD1
v_call: TRBV7-2
j_call: TRBJ1-2
cdr3_aa: CASSSSRTGMYGYTF
cdr3_nt: TGTGCCAGCAGCTCAAGCCGGACAGGGATGTATGGCTACACCTTC

clone_size: -
d_call: -
v_call: TRBV5-8
j_call: TRBJ2-4
cdr3_aa: CASSLGVGIRAKNIQYF
cdr3_nt: TGTGCCAGCAGCTTGGGCGTGGGGATCCGGGCCAAAAACATTCAGTACTTC

clone_size: few
d_call: -
v_call: TRBV3-1/TRBV3-2
j_call: TRBJ1-5
cdr3_aa: CASSPGAVQPQHF
cdr3_nt: TGTGCCAGCAGCCCCGGCGCTGTTCAGCCCCAGCATTTT

clone_size: -
d_call: -
v_call: TRBV7-2
j_call: TRBJ2-6
cdr3_aa: CASSLGGANVLTF
cdr3_nt: TGTGCCAGCAGCCTCGGTGGGGCCAACGTCCTGACTTTC

clone_size: -
d_call: -
v_call: TRBV29-1
j_call: TRBJ1-5
cdr3_aa: CSVAGIDQPQHF
cdr3_nt: TGCAGCGTTGCAGGGATAGATCAGCCCCAGCATTTT

clone_size: -
d_call: -
v_call: TRBV5-1
j_call: TRBJ2-2
cdr3_aa: CASSLLANTGELFF
cdr3_nt: TGCGCCAGCAGCTTGTTAGCGAACACCGGGGAGCTGTTTTTT

clone_size: -
d_call: -
v_call: TRBV24-1
j_call: TRBJ2-5
cdr3_aa: CATGRQDMSSETQYF
cdr3_nt: TGTGCCACCGGGAGGCAGGACATGAGCTCAGAGACCCAGTACTTC

clone_size: -
d_call: TRBD2
v_call: TRBV2
j_call: TRBJ2-2
cdr3_aa: CASSGTSGHGELFF
cdr3_nt: TGTGCCAGCAGTGGGACTAGCGGGCACGGGGAGCTGTTTTTT

clone_size: -
d_call: -
v_call: TRBV15
j_call: TRBJ2-1
cdr3_aa: CATSRQGPNEQFF
cdr3_nt: TGTGCCACCAGCAGACAGGGACCCAATGAGCAGTTCTTC

clone_size: -
d_call: -
v_call: TRBV7-2
j_call: TRBJ2-3
cdr3_aa: CASSLVGGPGDTQYF
cdr3_nt: TGTGCCAGCAGCTTAGTAGGGGGGCCCGGAGATACGCAGTATTTT

clone_size: -
d_call: -
v_call: TRBV9
j_call: TRBJ1-3
cdr3_aa: CASSQGLTSGNTIYF
cdr3_nt: TGTGCCAGCAGCCAAGGACTAACCTCTGGAAACACCATATATTTT

clone_size: -
d_call: -
v_call: TRBV6-5
j_call: TRBJ2-1
cdr3_aa: CASSRSGSSYNEQFF
cdr3_nt: TGTGCCAGCAGTCGAAGCGGGTCCTCCTACAATGAGCAGTTCTTC

clone_size: once
d_call: TRBD1
v_call: TRBV29-1
j_call: TRBJ1-1
cdr3_aa: CSVDPGGNTEAFF
cdr3_nt: TGCAGCGTTGATCCAGGGGGTAACACTGAAGCTTTCTTT

clone_size: -
d_call: -
v_call: TRBV18
j_call: TRBJ1-2
cdr3_aa: CASSPDSGASYGYTF
cdr3_nt: TGTGCCAGCTCACCGGACAGTGGAGCTAGCTATGGCTACACCTTC

clone_size: -
d_call: -
v_call: TRBV6-6
j_call: TRBJ1-5
cdr3_aa: CASSSGGQPQHF
cdr3_nt: TGTGCCAGCAGCTCGGGGGGTCAGCCCCAGCATTTT

clone_size: -
d_call: -
v_call: TRBV5-5
j_call: TRBJ2-2
cdr3_aa: CASSLQGGSTGELFF
cdr3_nt: TGTGCCAGCAGCTTGCAGGGGGGATCGACCGGGGAGCTGTTTTTT

clone_size: -
d_call: TRBD1
v_call: TRBV30
j_call: TRBJ1-2
cdr3_aa: CAWSQLGQAPSGYTF
cdr3_nt: TGTGCCTGGAGTCAACTAGGACAGGCTCCCTCCGGCTACACCTTC

clone_size: -
d_call: -
v_call: TRBV27
j_call: TRBJ2-5
cdr3_aa: CASSFRGSPETQYF
cdr3_nt: TGTGCCAGCAGTTTCAGAGGGTCGCCAGAGACCCAGTACTTC

clone_size: -
d_call: -
v_call: TRBV30
j_call: TRBJ1-2
cdr3_aa: CASGGYTF
cdr3_nt: TGTGCTTCCGGCGGCTACACCTTC

clone_size: -
d_call: -
v_call: TRBV6-5
j_call: TRBJ2-6
cdr3_aa: CASSYMLGANVLTF
cdr3_nt: TGTGCCAGCAGTTACATGTTAGGGGCCAACGTCCTGACTTTC